Shown below are 25 T cell receptor beta chains from a single sample sequenced in a study of CD8+ T cells in alopecia areata. Noted treatment: oral pan-JAK inhibitor, 5-10 mg twice daily. In each case, RNA was isolated and then reverse transcribed into cDNA as the sequencing template. Clones were read by immunoSEQ multiplex PCR, and TCRdb kept only the in-frame ones, dropping some. This sample yields 150,000 to 200,000 clones, of which less than 70% are seen a single time; 13% to 15% belongs to the top ten. The starting material was CD4+ T cells sorted from blood, obtained at week 24, from a patient treated with tofacitinib. These receptor sequences come from a human donor with alopecia areata.

This chain joins TRBV5-1 and TRBJ1-2; 11 bases agree with TRBD1. This CDR3 has 15 amino acids. The V segment lost 4 bases and the J segment 4 bases; nucleotides outside the gene matches: 6. Germline loops: CDR1 SGHRS, CDR2 YFSETQ. In nucleotides, the CDR3 is TGCGCCAGCAGCGCCTGGACAGGGGGCGGCTATGGCTACACCTTC. Residues: CASSAWTGGGYGYTF.

CDR3 sequence reads: CASGLVPETQYF. CDR3 coding DNA: TGTGCTAGTGGTTTGGTACCGGAAACCCAGTACTTC. The V gene is TRBV12-5, the J gene TRBJ2-5; no definite D call. Per germline, CDR1 LGHNT and CDR2 FRNRAP. The CDR3 runs 12 residues. Trimming left V 0 bases short and J 8 bases short, with 7 bases between.

The chain uses TRBV5-1 and TRBJ2-2; 7 bases match TRBD1. The CDR3 consists of 14 residues. Trimming removed 0 bases from V and 6 bases from J; junction bases left unmatched: 2. The V gene's germline CDR1 is SGHRS and CDR2 YFSETQ. CDR3 coding DNA: TGCGCCAGCAGCTTGGAGGGGGCCCCCGGGGAGCTGTTTTTT. This codes for CASSLEGAPGELFF.

The gene calls are TRBV6-5 and TRBJ2-3; D tentatively fits TRBD1 or TRBD2 (6 bases each). Trimming shortened V by 4 bases and J by 3 bases, and 14 bases separated the two germline ends. This CDR3 is 15 amino acids long. The germline V gene has CDR1 MNHEY and CDR2 SVGAGI. As DNA, the CDR3 is TGTGCCAGCAGTTTTGGGCCGGGGGCAACAGATACGCAGTATTTT. Its protein is CASSFGPGATDTQYF.

V is TRBV20-1 and J is TRBJ2-3, with a weak D call TRBD2 (6 bases). Trimming left V 6 bases short and J 5 bases short, with 9 bases between. CDR3 length equals 11 residues. Germline loops: CDR1 DFQATT, CDR2 SNEGSKA (reference sequence). The CDR3 protein is CSANSGDTQYF. The CDR3 region has the DNA TGCAGTGCCAATAGCGGAGATACGCAGTATTTT.

For the CDR3, the DNA is TGCGCCAGCAGCCAAGATCTGACAGGGGGCAGCTATGGCTACACCTTC. Translation: CASSQDLTGGSYGYTF. This chain connects TRBV4-1 to TRBJ1-2; 10 nucleotides agree with TRBD1. The CDR3 covers 16 residues. Trimming took 0 bases from V and 4 from J; bases not matched to a gene: 5. Germline lookup yields CDR1 MGHRA and CDR2 YSYEKL.

V gene TRBV1 combines with J gene TRBJ2-3; the D call TRBD1 from the table was never checked on the DNA. TRBV1 is tagged as a pseudogene. The CDR3 covers 11 residues. CDR3 amino acids: CTSSLRDTQYF. CDR3 nucleotides: TGCACCAGCAGCCTCAGAGATACGCAGTATTTT.

The V and J genes are TRBV15 and TRBJ1-5; D is uncertain. This CDR3 has 15 amino acids. With 1 base removed from V and 5 bases from J, the gap between germline ends came to 12 bases. Per germline, CDR1 LNHNV and CDR2 YYDKDF (reference sequence). Here the CDR3 DNA reads TGTGCCACCAGCAGAGCCCCTGCGAGGGATCAGCCCCAGCATTTT. This codes for CATSRAPARDQPQHF.

This clone was counted once. V and J are TRBV30 and TRBJ2-2; 7 positions match TRBD1. Germline CDR1 and CDR2: GTSNPN and SVGIG (reference sequence). J was trimmed by 6 bases and V by 3 bases; bases with no gene match: 7. The CDR3 has 14 amino acids. CDR3 protein: CAWSWDSRAGELFF. Written as DNA, the CDR3 is TGTGCCTGGAGCTGGGACAGTCGGGCCGGGGAGCTGTTTTTT.

The chain couples TRBV29-1 to TRBJ1-5; 9 bases align to TRBD1. Germline CDR1 reads SQVTM; CDR2 reads ANQGSEA. V was pared by 5 bases and J by 3 bases, with 5 bases of the junction left unmatched. This CDR3 comprises 14 residues. This chain's CDR3 is CSVLDRGNNQPQHF. CDR3 sequence (DNA): TGCAGCGTTCTCGACAGGGGGAACAATCAGCCCCAGCATTTT. Full variable domain (rest looked up from reference TRBV29-1 and TRBJ1-5): SAVISQKPSRDICQRGTSLTIQCQVDSQVTMMFWYRQQPGQSLTLIATANQGSEATYESGFVIDKFPISRPNLTFSTLTVSNMSPEDSSIYLCSVLDRGNNQPQHFGDGTRLSIL.

Comment on this clone: An end of the junction does not agree with germline; a read error may underlie this. This chain joins TRBV10-3 and TRBJ2-6, with D hard to call. The CDR3 has 16 residues. Germline V gene data show CDR1 as ENHRY and CDR2 as SYGVKD. For the CDR3, the DNA is TGTGCCAGCAGTTACTCGGTACAGCCTGGGGCCAACGTCCTGACTTTC. It yields the protein CASSYSVQPGANVLTF.

CDR3 loop: CASLSAGNTEAFF. CDR3 DNA sequence: TGTGCCAGCCTATCGGCAGGGAACACTGAAGCTTTCTTT. J is TRBJ1-1 and V is TRBV10-3; no firm D call. Germline CDR1 and CDR2: ENHRY and SYGVKD. V shed 10 bases and J shed 1 base, with 13 bases lying between them. The CDR3 is 13 residues long.

The chain carries TRBV5-1 and TRBJ2-7, with TRBD1 identical over 8 bases. Germline-derived CDR1 and CDR2 are SGHRS and YFSETQ. CDR3 length equals 15 residues. J was trimmed by 2 bases and V by 0 bases; bases with no gene match: 4. CDR3 DNA: TGCGCCAGCAGCTTGGGCGGGACAGGAGCCTACGAGCAGTACTTC. Its protein product is CASSLGGTGAYEQYF.

The chain links TRBV19 to TRBJ2-1; D is perhaps TRBD1 (5 bases). Germline CDR1 reads LNHDA; CDR2 reads SQIVND (reference sequence). Trimming took off 4 bases at V and 6 bases at J, with 13 bases between the two ends. The length of the CDR3 is 14 residues. The CDR3 is CASSTIQGPNEQFF. The CDR3 DNA reads as TGTGCCAGTAGTACCATTCAGGGTCCCAATGAGCAGTTCTTC.

The chain employs TRBV7-2 and TRBJ2-5; TRBD2 is a possible D gene (6 bases). Germline CDR1 and CDR2: SGHTA and FQGNSA. The V end was cut by 1 base, the J end by 10 bases, with 7 bases between. The CDR3 totals 11 residues. As DNA, the CDR3 is TGTGCCAGCAGCTTAGGGAGGGGCCAGTACTTC. It codes for CASSLGRGQYF.

This sequence joins TRBV6-5 and TRBJ2-7; TRBD1 aligns across 9 bases. Germline-derived CDR1 and CDR2 are MNHEY and SVGAGI. The junction had 15 bases not matched to a gene; V was cut back by 6 bases and J by 9 bases. This CDR3 has 15 amino acids. CDR3 in DNA: TGTGCCAGCAGACCCGAGGACAGGGGACAGTCGTGGCAGTACTTC. This codes for CASRPEDRGQSWQYF.

The chain links TRBV15 to TRBJ2-5; D is possibly TRBD1 (6 bases). V lost 4 bases and J 1 base, leaving 10 bases between the germline ends. Germline V gene sequence: CDR1 LNHNV, CDR2 YYDKDF (reference sequence). The CDR3 length is 14 residues. The CDR3 sequence is CATSNRQVQETQYF. CDR3 nucleotides: TGTGCCACCAGCAACAGACAGGTCCAAGAGACCCAGTACTTC.

This chain joins TRBV6-5 and TRBJ1-6; D uncertain. Germline CDR1 reads MNHEY; CDR2 reads SVGAGI. With 5 bases removed from V and 10 bases from J, the gap between germline ends came to 12 bases. The CDR3 spans 13 residues. The CDR3 DNA sequence: TGTGCCAGCAGTCCACAACGGGGATCACCCCTCCACTTT. Translation gives CASSPQRGSPLHF.

This clone appeared a few times. This chain uses TRBV30 with TRBJ1-5; tentative D call: TRBD1 (6 bases). V gave up 2 bases and J gave up 6 bases, with 17 bases separating them. Germline V lookup: CDR1 GTSNPN, CDR2 SVGIG (reference sequence). This CDR3 has 15 amino acids. The DNA for the CDR3 is TGTGCCTGGAGTCCTCGGGGGGCGACCGGTCAGCCCCAGCATTTT. The encoded protein is CAWSPRGATGQPQHF. Combining the CDR3 with reference TRBV30 and TRBJ1-5 gives the whole variable domain SQTIHQWPATLVQPVGSPLSLECTVEGTSNPNLYWYRQAAGRGLQLLFYSVGIGQISSEVPQNLSASRPQDRQFILSSKKLLLSDSGFYLCAWSPRGATGQPQHFGDGTRLSIL.

This clone was observed a few times. The J gene is TRBJ2-7, the V gene TRBV30; 9 nucleotides match TRBD2. Trimming at V came to 7 bases and at J to 7 bases, leaving 14 bases not matched to a gene. The CDR3 is 14 amino acids. Germline V gives CDR1 GTSNPN, CDR2 SVGIG (reference sequence). This CDR3 is CALEAPAGGREQYF. The CDR3 DNA reads as TGTGCCTTGGAGGCCCCCGCGGGGGGGAGAGAGCAGTACTTC.

The V call is TRBV30, the J call TRBJ2-2; 13 positions agree with TRBD2. In germline, CDR1 is GTSNPN, CDR2 SVGIG (reference sequence). CDR3 length: 18 residues. After removal of 0 bases from V and 1 base from J, the junction contained 5 bases not matched to a gene. The CDR3 DNA follows: TGTGCCTGGAGTGTACTAGCGGGGGGGCGGAGGAACACCGGGGAGCTGTTTTTT. This codes for CAWSVLAGGRRNTGELFF.

Here the CDR3 DNA reads TGTGCCAGCAGCCCACTAGCGGGTACCTACAATGAGCAGTTCTTC. As protein: CASSPLAGTYNEQFF. The V gene is TRBV5-6, the J gene TRBJ2-1, with TRBD2 matching over 9 bases. This CDR3 is built from 15 residues. The germline CDR1 and CDR2 sequences are SGHDT and YYEEEE. V trimming: 4 bases; J trimming: 2 bases; junction bases outside the gene matches: 4.

The chain recombines TRBV4-2 with TRBJ1-2, with 11 bases fitting TRBD1. The V segment lost 2 bases and the J segment 6 bases; nucleotides outside the gene matches: 14. The CDR3 has 18 amino acids. The V gene's germline CDR1 is LGHNA and CDR2 YNFKEQ. The CDR3 DNA reads as TGTGCCAGCAGCCAACTCAACCGGACAGGGGGCGAGAGGAATGGCTACACCTTC. Protein sequence: CASSQLNRTGGERNGYTF.

J is TRBJ2-6 and V is TRBV29-1, with D uncertain. This CDR3 is 15 amino acids long. Germline V gene lookup returns CDR1 SQVTM and CDR2 ANQGSEA. V was cut by 4 bases and J by 0 bases, with 10 bases left in between. The CDR3 loop is CSVGASISGANVLTF. CDR3 sequence (DNA): TGCAGCGTTGGGGCCAGCATCTCTGGGGCCAACGTCCTGACTTTC.

The chain employs TRBV30 and TRBJ1-2; D ambiguous. The length of the CDR3 is 12 residues. V lost 0 bases to trimming and J lost 4 bases, with 6 bases between them. The germline gives CDR1 GTSNPN, CDR2 SVGIG (reference sequence). DNA of the CDR3: TGTGCCTGGAGTGTGAGTGTCTATGGCTACACCTTC. Residues: CAWSVSVYGYTF.